This TCR beta chain was identified during a study of blood T cell repertoires in COVID-19. Participants spanned ages about 18 to 89 years and resided in about 25 US areas. Original analysis: Estimated nucleated cell counts came from reference gene primer amplification. Method: immunoSEQ multiplex PCR; TCRdb's copy keeps in-frame clones and lacks some. The V and J calls and the clone size are those of that table, but D and trimming were determined from the DNA. This sample carries 150,000 to 200,000 clones, over 75% of them seen once, and the ten largest clones take about 1.2%. The clonotype comes from a human donor with acute COVID-19. The donor label of this sample is uncertain. The sample was PBMCs or T cells enriched from blood (not recorded which).

CDR3 DNA sequence: TGTGCCAGTACTCCGGGACAGTTGAAGGAAGCTTTCTTT. Its protein product is CASTPGQLKEAFF. The chain joins TRBV19 to TRBJ1-1; TRBD1 agrees at 7 bases. The CDR3 is 13 amino acids. Germline V gene data show CDR1 as LNHDA and CDR2 as SQIVND (reference sequence). Trimming removed 7 bases from V and 8 bases from J; junction bases left unmatched: 10.